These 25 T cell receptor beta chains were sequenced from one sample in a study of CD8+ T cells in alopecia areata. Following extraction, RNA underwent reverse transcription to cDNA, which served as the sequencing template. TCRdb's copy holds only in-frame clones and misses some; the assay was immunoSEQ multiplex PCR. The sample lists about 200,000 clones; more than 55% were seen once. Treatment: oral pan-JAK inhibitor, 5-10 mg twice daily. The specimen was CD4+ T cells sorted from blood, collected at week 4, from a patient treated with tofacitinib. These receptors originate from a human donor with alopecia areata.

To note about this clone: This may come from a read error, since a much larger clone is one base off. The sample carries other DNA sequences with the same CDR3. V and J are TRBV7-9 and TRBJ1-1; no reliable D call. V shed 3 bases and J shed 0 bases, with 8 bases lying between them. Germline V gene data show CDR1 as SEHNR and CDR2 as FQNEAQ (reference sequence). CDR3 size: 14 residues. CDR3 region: CASSFTGLNTEAFF. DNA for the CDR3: TGTGCCAGCAGCTTTACGGGCCTGAACACTGAAGCTTTCTTT.

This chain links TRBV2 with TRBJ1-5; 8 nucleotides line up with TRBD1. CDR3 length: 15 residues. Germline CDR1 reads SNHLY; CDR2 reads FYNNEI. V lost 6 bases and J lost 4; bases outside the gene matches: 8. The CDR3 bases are TGTGCCAGCAGCTCAGACAGGGGTGGAAATCAGCCCCAGCATTTT. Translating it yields CASSSDRGGNQPQHF.

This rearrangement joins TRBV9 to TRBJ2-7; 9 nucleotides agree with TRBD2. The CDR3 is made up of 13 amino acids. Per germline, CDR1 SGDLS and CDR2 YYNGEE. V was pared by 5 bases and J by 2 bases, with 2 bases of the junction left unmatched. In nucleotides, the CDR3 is TGTGCCAGCAGTAGCGGGGGACCCTACGAGCAGTACTTC. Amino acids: CASSSGGPYEQYF. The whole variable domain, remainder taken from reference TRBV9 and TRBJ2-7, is DSGVTQTPKHLITATGQRVTLRCSPRSGDLSVYWYQQSLDQGLQFLIQYYNGEERAKGNILERFSAQQFPDLHSELNLSSLELGDSALYFCASSSGGPYEQYFGPGTRLTVT.

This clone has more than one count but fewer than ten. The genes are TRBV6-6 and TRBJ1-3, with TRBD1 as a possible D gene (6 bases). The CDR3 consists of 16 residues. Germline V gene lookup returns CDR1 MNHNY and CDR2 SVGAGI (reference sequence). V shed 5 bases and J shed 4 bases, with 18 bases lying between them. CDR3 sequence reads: CASSQQGPQRGNTIYF. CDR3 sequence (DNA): TGTGCCAGCAGTCAACAGGGACCCCAAAGGGGAAACACCATATATTTT.

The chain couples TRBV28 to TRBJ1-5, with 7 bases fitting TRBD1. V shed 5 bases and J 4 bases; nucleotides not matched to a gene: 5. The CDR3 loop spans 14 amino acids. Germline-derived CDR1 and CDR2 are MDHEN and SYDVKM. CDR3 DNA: TGTGCCAGCAGTCAACTGACAGGGAATCAGCCCCAGCATTTT. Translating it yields CASSQLTGNQPQHF.

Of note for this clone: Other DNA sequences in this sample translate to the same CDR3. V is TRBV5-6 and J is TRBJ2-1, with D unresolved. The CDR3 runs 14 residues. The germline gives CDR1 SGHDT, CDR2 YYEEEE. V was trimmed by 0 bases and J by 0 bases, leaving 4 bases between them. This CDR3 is CASSLGSSYNEQFF. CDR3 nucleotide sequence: TGTGCCAGCAGCTTGGGTAGCTCCTACAATGAGCAGTTCTTC.

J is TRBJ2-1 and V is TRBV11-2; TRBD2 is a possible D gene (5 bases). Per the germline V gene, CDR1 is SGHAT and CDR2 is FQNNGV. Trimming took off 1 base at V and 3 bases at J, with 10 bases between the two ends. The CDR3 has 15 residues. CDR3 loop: CASSLAGSGYNEQFF. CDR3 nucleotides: TGTGCCAGCAGCTTAGCGGGGTCCGGCTACAATGAGCAGTTCTTC. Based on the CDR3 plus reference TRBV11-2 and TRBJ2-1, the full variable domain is EAGVAQSPRYKIIEKRQSVAFWCNPISGHATLYWYQQILGQGPKLLIQFQNNGVVDDSQLPKDRFSAERLKGVDSTLKIQPAKLEDSAVYLCASSLAGSGYNEQFFGPGTRLTVL.

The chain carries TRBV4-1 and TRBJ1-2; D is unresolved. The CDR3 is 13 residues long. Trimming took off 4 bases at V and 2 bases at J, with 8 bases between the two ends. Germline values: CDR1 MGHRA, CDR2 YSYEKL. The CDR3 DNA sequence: TGCGCCAGCAGCCCCTCCGTCAACTATGGCTACACCTTC. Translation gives CASSPSVNYGYTF.

The CDR3 DNA sequence: TGTGCCAGCTCACCGACCAGGGAGCTGTTTTTT. This encodes CASSPTRELFF. The chain employs TRBV18 and TRBJ2-2, with D unclear. V lost 3 bases and J 9 bases, leaving 5 bases between the germline ends. Germline-derived CDR1 and CDR2 are KGHSH and LQKENI. This CDR3 region has 11 residues.

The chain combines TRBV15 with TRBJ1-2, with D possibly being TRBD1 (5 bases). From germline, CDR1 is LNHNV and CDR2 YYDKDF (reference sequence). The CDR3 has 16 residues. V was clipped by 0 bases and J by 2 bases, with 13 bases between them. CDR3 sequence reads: CATSRDTAGGNYGYTF. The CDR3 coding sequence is TGTGCCACCAGCAGAGATACAGCCGGGGGAAACTATGGCTACACCTTC.

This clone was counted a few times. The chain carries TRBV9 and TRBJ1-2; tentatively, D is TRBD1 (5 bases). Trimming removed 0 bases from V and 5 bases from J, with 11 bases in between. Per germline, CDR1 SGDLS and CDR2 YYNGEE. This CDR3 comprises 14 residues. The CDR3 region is CASSVVPTEYGYTF. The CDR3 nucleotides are TGTGCCAGCAGCGTAGTGCCGACAGAGTATGGCTACACCTTC.

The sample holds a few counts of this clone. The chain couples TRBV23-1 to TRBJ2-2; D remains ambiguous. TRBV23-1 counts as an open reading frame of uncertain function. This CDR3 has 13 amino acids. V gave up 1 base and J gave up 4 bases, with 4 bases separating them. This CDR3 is CASSQYRTGELFF. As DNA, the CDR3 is TGCGCCAGCAGTCAATATCGCACCGGGGAGCTGTTTTTT.

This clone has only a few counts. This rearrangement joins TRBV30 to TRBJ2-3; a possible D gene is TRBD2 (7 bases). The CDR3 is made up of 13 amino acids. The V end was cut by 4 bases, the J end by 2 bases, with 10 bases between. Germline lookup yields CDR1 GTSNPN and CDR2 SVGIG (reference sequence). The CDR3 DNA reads TGTGCCTGGACGGGGGGCCTCACAGATACGCAGTATTTT. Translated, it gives CAWTGGLTDTQYF.

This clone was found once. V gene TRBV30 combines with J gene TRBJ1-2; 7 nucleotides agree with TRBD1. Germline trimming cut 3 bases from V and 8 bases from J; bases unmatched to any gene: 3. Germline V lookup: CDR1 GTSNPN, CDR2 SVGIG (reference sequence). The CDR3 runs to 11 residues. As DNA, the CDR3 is TGTGCCTGGAGCGCAGGGGGAGGCTACACCTTC. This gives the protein CAWSAGGGYTF.

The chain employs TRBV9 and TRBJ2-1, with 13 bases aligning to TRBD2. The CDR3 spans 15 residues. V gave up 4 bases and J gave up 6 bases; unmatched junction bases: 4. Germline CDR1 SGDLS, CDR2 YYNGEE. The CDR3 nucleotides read TGTGCCAGCAGCACGACTAGCGGGGGGCCCAATGAGCAGTTCTTC. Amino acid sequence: CASSTTSGGPNEQFF.

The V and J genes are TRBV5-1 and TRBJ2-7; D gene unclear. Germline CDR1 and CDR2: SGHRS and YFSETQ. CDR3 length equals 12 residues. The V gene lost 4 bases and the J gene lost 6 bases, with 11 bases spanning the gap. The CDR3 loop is CASSIDGIEQYF. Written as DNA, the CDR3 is TGCGCCAGCAGCATCGACGGAATCGAGCAGTACTTC.

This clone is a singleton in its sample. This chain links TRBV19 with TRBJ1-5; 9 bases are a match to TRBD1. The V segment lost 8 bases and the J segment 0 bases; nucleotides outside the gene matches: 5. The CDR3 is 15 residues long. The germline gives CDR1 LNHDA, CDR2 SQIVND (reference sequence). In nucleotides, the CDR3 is TGTGCCAGTCGTAGGACAGGGGCTAGCAATCAGCCCCAGCATTTT. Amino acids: CASRRTGASNQPQHF.

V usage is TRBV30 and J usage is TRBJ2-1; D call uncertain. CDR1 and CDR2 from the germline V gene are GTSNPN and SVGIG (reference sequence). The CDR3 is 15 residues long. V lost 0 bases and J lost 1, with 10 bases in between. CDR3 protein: CAWSVPESSYNEQFF. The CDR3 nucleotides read TGTGCCTGGAGTGTTCCAGAGAGTTCCTACAATGAGCAGTTCTTC.

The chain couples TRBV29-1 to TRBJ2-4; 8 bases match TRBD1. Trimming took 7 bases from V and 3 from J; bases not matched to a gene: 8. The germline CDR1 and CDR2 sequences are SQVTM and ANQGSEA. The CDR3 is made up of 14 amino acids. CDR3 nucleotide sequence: TGCAGCGCTGGACAGGGTGTTGGCAAAAACATTCAGTACTTC. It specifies CSAGQGVGKNIQYF.

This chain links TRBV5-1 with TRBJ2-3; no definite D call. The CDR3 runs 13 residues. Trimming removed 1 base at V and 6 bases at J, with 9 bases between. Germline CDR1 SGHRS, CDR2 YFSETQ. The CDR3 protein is CASSLRYRDTQYF. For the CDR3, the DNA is TGCGCCAGCAGCTTGCGATACCGGGATACGCAGTATTTT. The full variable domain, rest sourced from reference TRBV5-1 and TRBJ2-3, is KAGVTQTPRYLIKTRGQQVTLSCSPISGHRSVSWYQQTPGQGLQFLFEYFSETQRNKGNFPGRFSGRQFSNSRSEMNVSTLELGDSALYLCASSLRYRDTQYFGPGTRLTVL.

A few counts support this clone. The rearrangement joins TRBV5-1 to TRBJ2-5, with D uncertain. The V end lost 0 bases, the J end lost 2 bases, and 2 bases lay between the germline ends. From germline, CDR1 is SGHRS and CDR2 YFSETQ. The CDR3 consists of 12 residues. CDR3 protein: CASSLAQETQYF. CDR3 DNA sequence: TGCGCCAGCAGCTTGGCGCAAGAGACCCAGTACTTC.

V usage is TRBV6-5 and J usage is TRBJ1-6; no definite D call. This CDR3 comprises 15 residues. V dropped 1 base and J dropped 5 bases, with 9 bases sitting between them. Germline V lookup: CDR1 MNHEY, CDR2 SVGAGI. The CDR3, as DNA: TGTGCCAGCAGTTACTGGAAGCCGAATAATTCACCCCTCCACTTT. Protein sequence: CASSYWKPNNSPLHF.

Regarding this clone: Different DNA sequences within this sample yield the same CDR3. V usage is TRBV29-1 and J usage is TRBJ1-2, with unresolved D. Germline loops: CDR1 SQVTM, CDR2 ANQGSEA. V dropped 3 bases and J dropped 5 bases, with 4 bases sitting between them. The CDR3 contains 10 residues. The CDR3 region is CSVDSYGYTF. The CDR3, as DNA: TGCAGCGTTGACAGTTATGGCTACACCTTC.

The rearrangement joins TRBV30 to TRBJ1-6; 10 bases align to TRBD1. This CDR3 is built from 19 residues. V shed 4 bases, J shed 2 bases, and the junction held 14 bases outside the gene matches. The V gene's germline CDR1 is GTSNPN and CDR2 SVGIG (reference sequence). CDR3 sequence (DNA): TGTGCCTGGACCCCCCGGGACAGGGGAAGTTTCACCTATAATTCACCCCTCCACTTT. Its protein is CAWTPRDRGSFTYNSPLHF.

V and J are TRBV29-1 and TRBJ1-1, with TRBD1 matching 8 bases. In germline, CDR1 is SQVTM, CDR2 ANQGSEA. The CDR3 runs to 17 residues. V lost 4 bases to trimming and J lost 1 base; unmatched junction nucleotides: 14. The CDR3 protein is CSVVGMTGAFGNTEAFF. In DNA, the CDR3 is TGCAGCGTTGTGGGTATGACAGGGGCGTTTGGGAACACTGAAGCTTTCTTT. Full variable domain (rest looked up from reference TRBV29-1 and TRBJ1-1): SAVISQKPSRDICQRGTSLTIQCQVDSQVTMMFWYRQQPGQSLTLIATANQGSEATYESGFVIDKFPISRPNLTFSTLTVSNMSPEDSSIYLCSVVGMTGAFGNTEAFFGQGTRLTVV.